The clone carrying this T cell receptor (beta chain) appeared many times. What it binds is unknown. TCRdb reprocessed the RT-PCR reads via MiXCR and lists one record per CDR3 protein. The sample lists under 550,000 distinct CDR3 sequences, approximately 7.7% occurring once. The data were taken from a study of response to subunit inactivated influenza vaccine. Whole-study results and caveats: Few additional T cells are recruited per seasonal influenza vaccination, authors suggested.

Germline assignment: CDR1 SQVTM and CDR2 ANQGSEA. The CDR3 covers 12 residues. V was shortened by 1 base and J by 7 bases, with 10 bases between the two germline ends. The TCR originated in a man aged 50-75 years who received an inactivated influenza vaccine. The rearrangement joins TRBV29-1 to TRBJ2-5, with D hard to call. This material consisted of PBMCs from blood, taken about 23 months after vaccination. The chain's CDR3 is CSVEASPGTQYF. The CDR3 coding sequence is TGCAGCGTTGAAGCCTCGCCGGGGACCCAGTACTTC.